Listed here are 28 T cell receptor beta chains from one sample, sequenced in a study of T-cell memory formation after mild COVID-19. Via MiXCR, TCRdb re-called the 5' RACE reads, giving one row per CDR3 protein. The sample lists tens of thousands of distinct CDR3 sequences; around an eighth were seen once. Sequencing used PBMCs or a T cell subset sorted from them (not recorded which). These TCRs come from an adult woman who had mild COVID-19 (a few samples of this study predate the infection). Cell type and time point are not known.

The chain carries TRBV19 and TRBJ1-2; 9 bases map to TRBD1. With 4 bases clipped from V and 5 bases from J, the junction kept 8 bases outside the gene matches. Germline CDR1 LNHDA, CDR2 SQIVND (reference sequence). CDR3 size: 15 residues. In DNA, the CDR3 is TGTGCCAGTAGTAGCCACGGACAGGGGTGGTATGGCTACACCTTC. Translated, it gives CASSSHGQGWYGYTF.

In the case of this clonotype: Relative to the germline gene, one junction end is altered; a read error may explain this. This chain joins TRBV7-9 and TRBJ1-2, with 7 bases identical to TRBD1. The CDR3 runs to 13 residues. Germline V gives CDR1 SEHNR, CDR2 FQNEAQ (reference sequence). DNA of the CDR3: TGTTCCAGCAGCAAAACAGGGGTCTATGGCTACACCTTC. This encodes CSSSKTGVYGYTF. The whole variable domain, remainder taken from reference TRBV7-9 and TRBJ1-2, is DTGVSQNPRHKITKRGQNVTFRCDPISEHNRLYWYRQTLGQGPEFLTYFQNEAQLEKSRLLSDRFSAERPKGSFSTLEIQRTEQGDSAMYLCSSSKTGVYGYTFGSGTRLTVV.

This chain joins TRBV24-1 and TRBJ2-3, with 7 bases aligning to TRBD1. Germline lookup yields CDR1 KGHDR and CDR2 SFDVKD. The CDR3 contains 16 residues. Losses at the gene ends were 4 bases for V and 0 bases for J; bases not matched to a gene: 6. The CDR3 spells CATSDLQGISTDTQYF. The CDR3 bases are TGTGCCACCAGTGACCTACAGGGGATTAGCACAGATACGCAGTATTTT.

There are a few counts of this clonotype. The genes are TRBV12-3 or TRBV12-4 and TRBJ1-1; D not resolved. Trimming removed 6 bases at V and 7 bases at J, with 15 bases between. CDR3 length: 13 amino acids. CDR3 sequence: CASSPPGSLEAFF. CDR3 in DNA: TGTGCCAGCAGCCCCCCGGGCTCGCTTGAAGCTTTCTTT.

V gene TRBV15 combines with J gene TRBJ2-7, with 11 nucleotides matching TRBD2. J lost 5 bases, V lost 0 bases, and 3 bases had no gene match. This CDR3 has 15 amino acids. Germline V gene sequence: CDR1 LNHNV, CDR2 YYDKDF (reference sequence). The CDR3 region has the DNA TGTGCCACCAGCAGAGATCTAGCGGGGGGCCACGAGCAGTACTTC. It encodes CATSRDLAGGHEQYF. Drawing the rest from reference TRBV15 and TRBJ2-7, the complete variable domain is DAMVIQNPRYQVTQFGKPVTLSCSQTLNHNVMYWYQQKSSQAPKLLFHYYDKDFNNEADTPDNFQSRRPNTSFCFLDIRSPGLGDTAMYLCATSRDLAGGHEQYFGPGTRLTVT.

This clonotype showed up just a few times. The chain couples TRBV4-1 to TRBJ2-7, with 13 bases matching TRBD2. J gave up 0 bases and V 3 bases, and 2 bases lay outside the gene matches. The CDR3 covers 16 residues. Looked up from germline, CDR1 is MGHRA and CDR2 is YSYEKL. CDR3 nucleotides: TGCGCCAGCAGCCAGTGGACTAGCGGGAGCTCCTACGAGCAGTACTTC. Translated: CASSQWTSGSSYEQYF.

As for this clonotype: An end of the junction differs from the germline gene, which may be a read error. J is TRBJ2-1 and V is TRBV12-3 or TRBV12-4, with 9 bases matching TRBD2. CDR3 length: 15 amino acids. The CDR3 is CASSSAGGIYTEQFF. The CDR3 DNA is TGTGCCAGCAGTTCGGCGGGAGGGATCTACACTGAGCAGTTCTTC.

The table lists this clonotype with a few counts. The chain has TRBV5-1 and TRBJ2-2, with unresolved D. The CDR3 runs to 12 residues. The V gene's germline CDR1 is SGHRS and CDR2 YFSETQ. The V end lost 4 bases, the J end lost 3 bases, and 4 bases lay between the germline ends. In nucleotides, the CDR3 is TGCGCCAGCAGCCAAGACACCGGGGAGCTGTTTTTT. Protein: CASSQDTGELFF.

The table lists this clonotype with a few counts. V gene TRBV12-3 or TRBV12-4 combines with J gene TRBJ1-5; TRBD1 is a possible D gene (5 bases). The V end was cut by 6 bases, the J end by 2 bases, with 20 bases between. The CDR3 loop spans 17 amino acids. CDR3 residues: CASSYPSRGAGNQPQHF. The DNA of the CDR3 is TGTGCCAGCAGCTACCCCTCGAGGGGCGCGGGCAATCAGCCCCAGCATTTT.

This clonotype appeared many times. The J gene is TRBJ2-7, the V gene TRBV4-1; maybe TRBD1 (6 bases). Germline V gene sequence: CDR1 MGHRA, CDR2 YSYEKL. Trimming left V 1 base short and J 2 bases short, with 12 bases between. The CDR3 has 15 amino acids. The CDR3 DNA sequence: TGCGCCAGCAGCCAAGGGGAACAGGGTCCCTACGAGCAGTACTTC. Its translation: CASSQGEQGPYEQYF.

This clonotype was counted at least ten times. This chain links TRBV4-1 with TRBJ2-7; D not resolved. The V end was cut by 4 bases, the J end by 3 bases, with 13 bases between. The CDR3 contains 14 residues. CDR1 is MGHRA and CDR2 is YSYEKL in the germline V gene. The DNA of the CDR3 is TGCGCCAGCAGCCCAGGTGCAGCGAACTACGAGCAGTACTTC. Encoded protein: CASSPGAANYEQYF.

V is TRBV7-3 and J is TRBJ2-3, with a tentative D call TRBD1 (6 bases). Trimming pared 0 bases from V and 7 bases from J, leaving 17 bases between. The CDR3 has 16 amino acids. Germline CDR1 is SGHTA and CDR2 is FQGTGA. The chain's CDR3 is CASSLTTGRGAYTQYF. CDR3 nucleotide sequence: TGTGCCAGCAGCTTAACTACGGGCAGGGGTGCATATACGCAGTATTTT.

The table lists this clonotype with a few counts. The chain recombines TRBV12-3 or TRBV12-4 with TRBJ2-7; D is possibly TRBD2 (6 bases). Trimming shortened V by 5 bases and J by 3 bases, and 17 bases separated the two germline ends. The CDR3 covers 15 residues. In DNA form, the CDR3 reads TGTGCCAGCAGTCGAGCTCCGGGACTGTACTACGAGCAGTACTTC. This translates into CASSRAPGLYYEQYF.

The chain couples TRBV20-1 to TRBJ2-7; 13 positions match TRBD2. V trimming: 7 bases; J trimming: 4 bases; junction bases outside the gene matches: 10. The CDR3 covers 15 residues. Germline lookup yields CDR1 DFQATT and CDR2 SNEGSKA (reference sequence). CDR3 region: CSGSPLAGGGYEQYF. DNA for the CDR3: TGCAGTGGATCCCCACTAGCGGGAGGGGGTTACGAGCAGTACTTC.

The chain uses TRBV4-3 and TRBJ2-1; TRBD2 matches 10 bases. The V segment lost 1 base and the J segment 6 bases; nucleotides outside the gene matches: 6. This CDR3 has 16 amino acids. The germline gives CDR1 LGHNA, CDR2 YSLEER. CDR3 region: CASSQGTAGGPNEQFF. The CDR3 coding sequence is TGCGCCAGCAGCCAAGGTACAGCGGGAGGGCCCAATGAGCAGTTCTTC.

The chain joins TRBV4-3 to TRBJ2-7; tentative D call: TRBD1 (5 bases). Trimming cost V 0 bases and J 4 bases, with 10 bases left between them. Per the germline V gene, CDR1 is LGHNA and CDR2 is YSLEER. The CDR3 totals 14 residues. The CDR3 region has the DNA TGCGCCAGCAGCCAAGATCATCCAGGGTACGAGCAGTACTTC. Its protein is CASSQDHPGYEQYF.

The chain has TRBV6-1 and TRBJ2-7; weak D call: TRBD1 (5 bases). Trimming left V 3 bases short and J 5 bases short, with 8 bases between. This CDR3 comprises 12 residues. The germline gives CDR1 MNHNS, CDR2 SASEGT. In nucleotides, the CDR3 is TGTGCCAGCAGTGACAGGGCCCACGAGCAGTACTTC. This codes for CASSDRAHEQYF.

V gene TRBV12-3 or TRBV12-4 combines with J gene TRBJ1-5; possible D gene TRBD1, 6 bases. The CDR3 covers 18 residues. The V and J ends lost 3 bases and 2 bases respectively, with 20 bases between them. CDR3 protein: CASSFVAGASIGNQPQHF. CDR3 DNA sequence: TGTGCCAGCAGTTTCGTTGCGGGGGCCTCGATAGGCAATCAGCCCCAGCATTTT.

The J gene is TRBJ2-7, the V gene TRBV15; 8 bases are a match to TRBD2. The CDR3 is 15 amino acids. Unmatched junction bases numbered 13, after V lost 6 bases and J lost 6 bases. The germline V gene has CDR1 LNHNV and CDR2 YYDKDF (reference sequence). CDR3 residues: CATSGGGAGEREQYF. CDR3 nucleotide sequence: TGTGCCACCAGTGGGGGAGGAGCGGGAGAACGCGAGCAGTACTTC.

This clonotype was detected ten times or more. The CDR3 region is CASLGEETQYF. In DNA, the CDR3 is TGTGCCAGCCTGGGAGAGGAGACCCAGTACTTC. V and J are TRBV6-5 and TRBJ2-5; D perhaps matches TRBD2 (5 bases). This CDR3 has 11 residues. Germline V gene sequence: CDR1 MNHEY, CDR2 SVGAGI. Trimming took off 8 bases at V and 5 bases at J, with 9 bases between the two ends.

This clonotype was seen a few times. The chain recombines TRBV5-4 with TRBJ2-7; no clear D gene. In germline, CDR1 is SGHNT, CDR2 YYREEE (reference sequence). The CDR3 has 12 residues. The germline V and J ends were trimmed by 0 bases and 5 bases, with 6 bases remaining between them. CDR3 sequence: CASSLERDEQYF. Written as DNA, the CDR3 is TGTGCCAGCAGCTTGGAGAGAGACGAGCAGTACTTC.

The table lists this clonotype with many counts. This chain uses TRBV7-6 with TRBJ2-2, with 7 bases aligning to TRBD1. Germline CDR1 SGHVS, CDR2 FNYEAQ. V was pared by 5 bases and J by 4 bases, with 13 bases of the junction left unmatched. The CDR3 is 17 amino acids. The CDR3 sequence is CASSGPGQLFPTGELFF. Here the CDR3 DNA reads TGTGCCAGCAGCGGGCCGGGACAGTTGTTTCCCACCGGGGAGCTGTTTTTT.

At least ten counts were recorded for this clonotype. V usage is TRBV7-9 and J usage is TRBJ2-2; D is undetermined. Germline-derived CDR1 and CDR2 are SEHNR and FQNEAQ (reference sequence). Between the trimmed V and J ends, which lost 5 bases and 1 base, there was a span of 2 bases. CDR3 length: 12 residues. The CDR3 sequence: CASSRNTGELFF. The DNA of the CDR3 is TGTGCCAGCAGCCGGAACACCGGGGAGCTGTTTTTT.

This clonotype was counted many times. V and J are TRBV6-5 and TRBJ2-7; possibly TRBD1 for D (6 bases). The CDR3 runs 16 residues. Between the trimmed V and J ends, which lost 5 bases and 4 bases, there was a span of 21 bases. The germline V gene encodes CDR1 MNHEY and CDR2 SVGAGI. CDR3 sequence: CASSTSNWGLPYEQYF. DNA of the CDR3: TGTGCCAGCAGTACTTCCAATTGGGGGCTCCCTTACGAGCAGTACTTC.

The J gene is TRBJ1-1, the V gene TRBV19; D is ambiguous. Germline lookup yields CDR1 LNHDA and CDR2 SQIVND (reference sequence). This CDR3 has 14 amino acids. V was pared by 3 bases and J by 1 base, with 9 bases between. In DNA, the CDR3 is TGTGCCAGTAGTATGGTTCTAGGGAACACTGAAGCTTTCTTT. It encodes CASSMVLGNTEAFF.

The rearrangement uses TRBV27 and TRBJ2-7; 8 nucleotides match TRBD2. V lost 3 bases, J lost 3 bases, and 10 bases stayed unmatched. The germline gives CDR1 MNHEY, CDR2 SMNVEV (reference sequence). The CDR3 runs 16 residues. DNA of the CDR3: TGTGCCAGCAGTTTCCGGGGGGGGATTTGGGTCTACGAGCAGTACTTC. It translates to CASSFRGGIWVYEQYF.

The sample holds many counts of this clonotype. The chain employs TRBV7-6 and TRBJ2-3; the match to TRBD1 covers 8 bases. The CDR3 covers 15 residues. The germline V gene encodes CDR1 SGHVS and CDR2 FNYEAQ. The V segment lost 1 base and the J segment 4 bases; nucleotides outside the gene matches: 4. The CDR3 DNA sequence: TGTGCCAGCAGCTTAGTAGCAGGGGGCGCAGATACGCAGTATTTT. It specifies CASSLVAGGADTQYF. Variable domain in full (rest from reference TRBV7-6 and TRBJ2-3): GAGVSQSPRYKVTKRGQDVALRCDPISGHVSLYWYRQALGQGPEFLTYFNYEAQQDKSGLPNDRFSAERPEGSISTLTIQRTEQRDSAMYRCASSLVAGGADTQYFGPGTRLTVL.

The chain uses TRBV11-2 and TRBJ2-1; no clear D. V lost 1 base to trimming and J lost 8 bases, with 12 bases between them. The germline CDR1 and CDR2 sequences are SGHAT and FQNNGV. The CDR3 has 14 residues. As DNA, the CDR3 is TGTGCCAGCAGCTTAGTTATGGGCCTCTATGAGCAGTTCTTC. This sequence encodes CASSLVMGLYEQFF.